These 16 T cell receptor beta chains came from one sample sequenced in a study of blood T cell repertoires in COVID-19. Produced via immunoSEQ multiplex PCR; TCRdb's table is partial and in-frame only. The table includes fewer than 200,000 clones, roughly 70% detected once. Material for sequencing was peripheral blood. The receptors originated from a woman of 80 years or more with acute or convalescent COVID-19.

V gene TRBV3-1 (or the pseudogene TRBV3-2) combines with J gene TRBJ2-3, with 9 bases matching TRBD1. J was trimmed by 5 bases and V by 1 base; bases with no gene match: 4. CDR3 length: 15 residues. Germline CDR1 is LGHDT and CDR2 is YNNKEL (reference sequence). In nucleotides, the CDR3 is TGTGCCAGCAGCCAAGTAGAGACAGGGGGAGATACGCAGTATTTT. Translation gives CASSQVETGGDTQYF.

The CDR3 sequence is CAWSRGIVGQGNEKLFF. The CDR3 nucleotides read TGTGCCTGGAGTAGGGGGATTGTCGGACAGGGGAATGAAAAACTGTTTTTT. The J gene is TRBJ1-4, the V gene TRBV30, with 9 bases lining up with TRBD1. With 2 bases clipped from V and 5 bases from J, the junction kept 12 bases outside the gene matches. Germline V gene data show CDR1 as GTSNPN and CDR2 as SVGIG (reference sequence). The CDR3 is made up of 17 amino acids.

The chain is built from TRBV29-1 and TRBJ2-1; D is undetermined. Germline V lookup: CDR1 SQVTM, CDR2 ANQGSEA. This CDR3 region has 13 residues. V lost 3 bases, J lost 2 bases, and 8 bases lay in between. This CDR3 reads CSVDGYTYNEQFF. The DNA of the CDR3 is TGCAGCGTTGACGGGTACACCTACAATGAGCAGTTCTTC.

The rearrangement uses TRBV7-2 and TRBJ1-3; 9 positions match TRBD1. Looked up from germline, CDR1 is SGHTA and CDR2 is FQGNSA. V shed 1 base, J shed 7 bases, and the junction held 14 bases outside the gene matches. This CDR3 has 18 residues. CDR3 residues: CASSLVPVTGGEVNTIYF. The CDR3 DNA reads TGTGCCAGCAGCTTAGTACCGGTGACAGGGGGGGAAGTCAACACCATATATTTT.

The J gene is TRBJ1-2, the V gene TRBV5-1; 11 bases agree with TRBD1. After removal of 5 bases from V and 7 bases from J, the junction contained 7 bases not matched to a gene. This CDR3 has 14 residues. The germline V gene encodes CDR1 SGHRS and CDR2 YFSETQ. The CDR3 coding sequence is TGCGCCAGCAGGCCGGGACAGGGGGGCGGTGGCTACACCTTC. The encoded protein is CASRPGQGGGGYTF.

In this sample, this clone turned up a few times. The genes are TRBV9 and TRBJ2-5, with 8 positions matching TRBD2. V shed 2 bases, J shed 5 bases, and the junction held 8 bases outside the gene matches. Per the germline V gene, CDR1 is SGDLS and CDR2 is YYNGEE. The CDR3 has 15 amino acids. CDR3 residues: CASSVSGGVTETQYF. The CDR3, as DNA: TGTGCCAGCAGCGTCTCGGGAGGGGTGACGGAGACCCAGTACTTC.

The chain links TRBV7-9 to TRBJ2-2, with 8 bases that match TRBD1. Germline V gives CDR1 SEHNR, CDR2 FQNEAQ (reference sequence). V gave up 2 bases and J gave up 7 bases; unmatched junction bases: 9. This CDR3 contains 16 residues. As DNA, the CDR3 is TGTGCCAGCAGCTTAATCAGGGGGCTGGATGGCGGGGAGCTGTTTTTT. It specifies CASSLIRGLDGGELFF.

The rearrangement uses TRBV7-3 and TRBJ1-6; 7 bases are shared with TRBD1. Germline CDR1 reads SGHTA; CDR2 reads FQGTGA. J gave up 5 bases and V 3 bases, and 4 bases lay outside the gene matches. CDR3 length: 15 amino acids. CDR3 sequence: CASSFGQANNSPLHF. CDR3 nucleotide sequence: TGTGCCAGCAGCTTCGGACAGGCAAATAATTCACCCCTCCACTTT.

This chain uses TRBV5-4 with TRBJ2-7; D is ambiguous. This CDR3 spans 12 amino acids. CDR1 is SGHNT, CDR2 YYREEE, per germline (reference sequence). Trimming cost V 4 bases and J 4 bases, with 9 bases left between them. Here the CDR3 reads CASSVPGYEQYF. The CDR3 nucleotides read TGTGCCAGCAGCGTTCCCGGTTACGAGCAGTACTTC.

The chain uses TRBV13 and TRBJ1-4; TRBD1 might be the D (6 bases). This CDR3 comprises 17 residues. Looked up from germline, CDR1 is PRHDT and CDR2 is FYEKMQ (reference sequence). Trimming stripped 5 bases from V and 2 bases from J, with 18 bases between. The CDR3 nucleotides are TGTGCCAGCAGCCGGGCCAGGACAGCAAACACTAATGAAAAACTGTTTTTT. Its translation is CASSRARTANTNEKLFF.

The chain couples TRBV28 to TRBJ1-4; no definite D call. From germline, CDR1 is MDHEN and CDR2 SYDVKM. Trimming left V 4 bases short and J 8 bases short, with 11 bases between. The CDR3 totals 13 residues. CDR3 loop: CASSSSRGEKLFF. Here the CDR3 DNA reads TGTGCCAGCAGTTCATCAAGAGGGGAAAAACTGTTTTTT.

The V gene is TRBV28, the J gene TRBJ2-3, with TRBD2 matching over 8 bases. Germline CDR1 is MDHEN and CDR2 is SYDVKM. The CDR3 covers 14 residues. V lost 5 bases, J lost 6 bases, and 7 bases stayed unmatched. The CDR3 protein is CASSPGVAGDTQYF. CDR3 in DNA: TGTGCCAGCAGTCCAGGAGTAGCGGGGGATACGCAGTATTTT.

This clone was counted a single time. The genes are TRBV15 and TRBJ1-5; D not resolved. The CDR3 runs 12 residues. V was pared by 0 bases and J by 8 bases, with 5 bases between. Germline values: CDR1 LNHNV, CDR2 YYDKDF (reference sequence). CDR3 coding DNA: TGTGCCACCAGCAGAGATCTAGAGCCCCAGCATTTT. Amino acids: CATSRDLEPQHF. Together with reference TRBV15 and TRBJ1-5, the CDR3 gives the full variable domain: DAMVIQNPRYQVTQFGKPVTLSCSQTLNHNVMYWYQQKSSQAPKLLFHYYDKDFNNEADTPDNFQSRRPNTSFCFLDIRSPGLGDTAMYLCATSRDLEPQHFGDGTRLSIL.

The rearrangement uses TRBV24-1 and TRBJ2-1, with TRBD1 identical over 7 bases. Germline CDR1 reads KGHDR; CDR2 reads SFDVKD. The CDR3 is made up of 13 amino acids. V was clipped by 2 bases and J by 8 bases; unmatched bases: 2. CDR3 protein: CATSDYRGYEQFF. The CDR3 nucleotides read TGTGCCACCAGTGATTACAGGGGCTATGAGCAGTTCTTC.

This chain links TRBV5-4 with TRBJ2-1; TRBD2 matches at 10 bases. V was pared by 2 bases and J by 0 bases, with 2 bases of the junction left unmatched. The CDR3 extends over 16 amino acids. Germline CDR1 and CDR2: SGHNT and YYREEE (reference sequence). CDR3 loop: CASSLTSGTSYNEQFF. The CDR3 DNA reads TGTGCCAGCAGCTTAACTAGCGGGACCTCCTACAATGAGCAGTTCTTC.

In its sample, this clone was seen many times. The rearrangement links TRBV2 to TRBJ2-1, with D possibly being TRBD2 (8 bases). This CDR3 region has 20 residues. Germline V gene data show CDR1 as SNHLY and CDR2 as FYNNEI. The V gene lost 5 bases and the J gene lost 3 bases, with 29 bases spanning the gap. The DNA for the CDR3 is TGTGCCAGCAGTTCCGACAGGGCCCCAGGTGGCGGGAGGTTCTACAATGAGCAGTTCTTC. Protein sequence: CASSSDRAPGGGRFYNEQFF.